These 23 T cell receptor beta chains were all obtained from the same sample, sequenced in a study of shared clonotypes between healthy human individuals. CD45RO negativity and positive selection for CCR7 defined naive CD8 cells, a population that excluded terminally differentiated effector memory CD45RA+ cells. Generated by immunoSEQ multiplex PCR, the TCRdb table keeps only in-frame clones and is missing some. The sample shows roughly 2.1 million clones, approximately 94% of them seen only once. Sequenced input: naive CD8+ T cells from PBMCs. The receptors stem from a man aged 18 to 29 in good health. Some clones in this sample may be carry-over from other donors' samples.

The chain recombines TRBV9 with TRBJ2-5; TRBD1 aligns across 10 bases. The CDR3 loop spans 16 amino acids. Looked up from germline, CDR1 is SGDLS and CDR2 is YYNGEE. J was trimmed by 5 bases and V by 0 bases; bases with no gene match: 7. CDR3 protein: CASSVEGQGPFETQYF. The CDR3 nucleotides are TGTGCCAGCAGCGTAGAGGGACAGGGGCCGTTCGAGACCCAGTACTTC. Supplemented by reference TRBV9 and TRBJ2-5, the full variable domain reads DSGVTQTPKHLITATGQRVTLRCSPRSGDLSVYWYQQSLDQGLQFLIQYYNGEERAKGNILERFSAQQFPDLHSELNLSSLELGDSALYFCASSVEGQGPFETQYFGPGTRLLVL.

This chain uses TRBV6-5 with TRBJ1-2; D is unresolved. Germline V CDR1 and CDR2: MNHEY, SVGAGI. The length of the CDR3 is 14 residues. Trimming shortened V by 6 bases and J by 0 bases, and 11 bases separated the two germline ends. CDR3 amino acids: CASSRKPSNYGYTF. DNA of the CDR3: TGTGCCAGCAGCCGCAAGCCCTCTAACTATGGCTACACCTTC.

The chain is built from TRBV29-1 and TRBJ2-2; D tentatively reads TRBD1 or TRBD2 (8 bases each). Germline V gives CDR1 SQVTM, CDR2 ANQGSEA. The V end lost 4 bases, the J end lost 6 bases, and 21 bases lay between the germline ends. This CDR3 is built from 16 residues. CDR3 region: CSVVVRGREEAGELFF. CDR3 DNA: TGCAGCGTTGTGGTCAGGGGGCGGGAGGAGGCCGGGGAGCTGTTTTTT.

The J gene is TRBJ2-7, the V gene TRBV7-9; D possibly corresponds to TRBD1 (6 bases). The V gene lost 4 bases and the J gene lost 0 bases, with 16 bases spanning the gap. This CDR3 is 16 amino acids long. Germline V gene data show CDR1 as SEHNR and CDR2 as FQNEAQ (reference sequence). CDR3 sequence: CASSSLPGHSSYEQYF. DNA for the CDR3: TGTGCCAGCAGCTCCCTTCCGGGACACAGCTCCTACGAGCAGTACTTC.

This clone was found once. The chain is built from TRBV9 and TRBJ1-1; D perhaps matches TRBD1 (5 bases). In germline, CDR1 is SGDLS, CDR2 YYNGEE. Trimming took 4 bases from V and 1 from J, leaving 14 bases between them. This CDR3 region has 15 residues. CDR3 DNA sequence: TGTGCCAGCAGCCCCCCGCAGGGCCCGAACACTGAAGCTTTCTTT. It is translated as CASSPPQGPNTEAFF.

This chain joins TRBV9 and TRBJ2-1; 9 bases align to TRBD1. Germline-derived CDR1 and CDR2 are SGDLS and YYNGEE. The length of the CDR3 is 16 residues. J was trimmed by 6 bases and V by 2 bases; bases with no gene match: 9. CDR3 DNA: TGTGCCAGCAGCGTCCACAGGGACAGGGTGGGCAATGAGCAGTTCTTC. This codes for CASSVHRDRVGNEQFF.

The genes are TRBV16 and TRBJ1-2, with 9 bases aligning to TRBD1. Germline V gives CDR1 KGHSY, CDR2 FQNENV. After removal of 1 base from V and 6 bases from J, the junction contained 6 bases not matched to a gene. The CDR3 loop spans 15 amino acids. The CDR3, as DNA: TGTGCCAGCAGCCAATATGGGACAGGGAACAATGGCTACACCTTC. Its protein is CASSQYGTGNNGYTF. The full variable domain, its missing parts supplied by reference TRBV16 and TRBJ1-2, is GEEVAQTPKHLVRGEGQKAKLYCAPIKGHSYVFWYQQVLKNEFKFLISFQNENVFDETGMPKERFSAKCLPNSPCSLEIQATKLEDSAVYFCASSQYGTGNNGYTFGSGTRLTVV.

Comment on this clone: Other DNA sequences within the sample encode an identical CDR3. V and J are TRBV13 and TRBJ1-1; D remains unclear. Germline lookup yields CDR1 PRHDT and CDR2 FYEKMQ (reference sequence). The CDR3 is made up of 12 amino acids. V was shortened by 8 bases and J by 1 base, with 8 bases between the two germline ends. The CDR3 here is CASRTGNTEAFF. The CDR3 DNA reads TGTGCCAGCCGGACCGGGAACACTGAAGCTTTCTTT.

The chain has TRBV18 and TRBJ1-3; TRBD1 might be the D (5 bases). This CDR3 spans 15 amino acids. V lost 6 bases and J 4 bases, leaving 16 bases between the germline ends. Germline CDR1 is KGHSH and CDR2 is LQKENI. The CDR3 protein is CASSQDRGPGNTIYF. DNA for the CDR3: TGTGCCAGCTCCCAGGATCGGGGCCCGGGAAACACCATATATTTT.

V is TRBV10-3 and J is TRBJ2-7; 8 nucleotides match TRBD1. The germline gives CDR1 ENHRY, CDR2 SYGVKD. The CDR3 is 16 amino acids. V trimming: 11 bases; J trimming: 6 bases; junction bases outside the gene matches: 21. In DNA, the CDR3 is TGTGCCTCCCAAGGAGGTTCGACAGGGGAAACTCCCGAGCAGTACTTC. As protein: CASQGGSTGETPEQYF.

The gene calls are TRBV14 and TRBJ2-1; 9 bases fit TRBD2. The CDR3 extends over 15 amino acids. In germline, CDR1 is SGHDN, CDR2 FVKESK. V shed 4 bases and J 6 bases; nucleotides not matched to a gene: 7. The CDR3, as DNA: TGTGCCAGCAGCCCCGGGATAGCGGGAGTCAATGAGCAGTTCTTC. Its protein product is CASSPGIAGVNEQFF.

This clone was found once. V usage is TRBV9 and J usage is TRBJ2-5, with TRBD2 identical over 11 bases. Per germline, CDR1 SGDLS and CDR2 YYNGEE. V lost 4 bases, J lost 2 bases, and 13 bases stayed unmatched. The CDR3 sequence is 18 residues long. The CDR3 nucleotides read TGTGCCAGCAGCCCGTTAGCGGGAGGGCCTATAAAACAAGAGACCCAGTACTTC. Its translation: CASSPLAGGPIKQETQYF.

Details on this clone: This CDR3 is also generated by other DNA sequences in the sample. This sequence joins TRBV19 and TRBJ1-3; tentatively, D is TRBD1 (5 bases). The CDR3 extends over 14 amino acids. The V gene lost 3 bases and the J gene lost 2 bases, with 8 bases spanning the gap. Per the germline V gene, CDR1 is LNHDA and CDR2 is SQIVND (reference sequence). Here the CDR3 reads CASSIRGPGNTIYF. The DNA of the CDR3 is TGTGCCAGTAGTATCCGGGGCCCTGGAAACACCATATATTTT. Full variable domain (outside the CDR3, taken from reference TRBV19 and TRBJ1-3): DGGITQSPKYLFRKEGQNVTLSCEQNLNHDAMYWYRQDPGQGLRLIYYSQIVNDFQKGDIAEGYSVSREKKESFPLTVTSAQKNPTAFYLCASSIRGPGNTIYFGEGSWLTVV.

This clone was detected only once. The chain has TRBV4-3 and TRBJ1-1; 9 bases align to TRBD1. This CDR3 spans 14 amino acids. V gave up 2 bases and J gave up 4 bases; unmatched junction bases: 2. Germline-derived CDR1 and CDR2 are LGHNA and YSLEER. The CDR3 loop reads CASSQRQGGTEAFF. The CDR3 DNA reads TGCGCCAGCAGCCAACGACAGGGGGGCACTGAAGCTTTCTTT.

The J gene is TRBJ2-2, the V gene TRBV29-1; possible D gene TRBD2, 6 bases. CDR1 SQVTM and CDR2 ANQGSEA come from the germline V gene. There are 18 residues in the CDR3. The V end was cut by 1 base, the J end by 1 base, with 19 bases between. CDR3 protein: CSVEATRMHERNTGELFF. In DNA form, the CDR3 reads TGCAGCGTTGAAGCGACTAGAATGCACGAAAGGAACACCGGGGAGCTGTTTTTT.

CDR3 in DNA: TGCGCCAGCAGCCAATCATCACGGTTATCAGGAAACACCATATATTTT. Its translation is CASSQSSRLSGNTIYF. V is TRBV4-1 and J is TRBJ1-3, with no clear D. Germline V lookup: CDR1 MGHRA, CDR2 YSYEKL. V was shortened by 2 bases and J by 4 bases, with 15 bases between the two germline ends. CDR3 size: 16 residues.

The chain carries TRBV11-2 and TRBJ1-5, with a tentative D call TRBD1 (5 bases). Trimming removed 5 bases at V and 3 bases at J, with 17 bases between. Germline V gene lookup returns CDR1 SGHAT and CDR2 FQNNGV. This CDR3 has 16 amino acids. This CDR3 is CASSPRGLGNNQPQHF. The CDR3 DNA reads as TGTGCCAGCAGCCCGAGGGGATTAGGGAACAATCAGCCCCAGCATTTT.

The rearrangement uses TRBV4-1 and TRBJ2-1; 9 bases fit TRBD1. V shed 1 base and J 0 bases; nucleotides not matched to a gene: 10. The germline V gene has CDR1 MGHRA and CDR2 YSYEKL. The length of the CDR3 is 19 residues. The CDR3 spells CASSQASRDRVHSYNEQFF. The CDR3 DNA is TGCGCCAGCAGCCAAGCGTCCCGGGACAGGGTTCACTCCTACAATGAGCAGTTCTTC.

The chain has TRBV9 and TRBJ1-2; weak D call: TRBD1 (5 bases). Germline CDR1 is SGDLS and CDR2 is YYNGEE. V was cut by 2 bases and J by 6 bases, with 20 bases left in between. This CDR3 has 16 residues. CDR3 nucleotide sequence: TGTGCCAGCAGCGTGGGGGGACGGAGCCTTCAAAATGGCTACACCTTC. Encoded protein: CASSVGGRSLQNGYTF.

The chain links TRBV30 to TRBJ2-7; the D is unclear. V lost 3 bases and J lost 2, with 17 bases in between. This CDR3 region has 15 residues. The germline V gene has CDR1 GTSNPN and CDR2 SVGIG (reference sequence). CDR3 loop: CAWRDVVVGTYEQYF. The CDR3 bases are TGTGCCTGGAGGGACGTCGTGGTGGGTACCTACGAGCAGTACTTC.

The CDR3, as DNA: TGTGCCAGCAGCTTAGTGTCGGGAGGTCCTCAGCAGTTCTTC. Residues: CASSLVSGGPQQFF. The V and J genes are TRBV7-9 and TRBJ2-1; 7 nucleotides align to TRBD2. CDR1 is SEHNR, CDR2 FQNEAQ, per germline (reference sequence). Losses at the gene ends were 1 base for V and 11 bases for J; bases not matched to a gene: 8. The CDR3 sequence is 14 residues long.

J is TRBJ2-1 and V is TRBV27, with D possibly being TRBD1 (7 bases). The germline V and J ends were trimmed by 8 bases and 0 bases, with 11 bases remaining between them. The CDR3 extends over 14 amino acids. Germline lookup yields CDR1 MNHEY and CDR2 SMNVEV (reference sequence). The CDR3 DNA reads as TGTGCCAGCCAGCAGGGGGGCTCCTACAATGAGCAGTTCTTC. Its translation is CASQQGGSYNEQFF.

In nucleotides, the CDR3 is TGTGCCAGCAGCCCTTACTACAGCGAGGGCAATGAGCAGTTCTTC. Translation gives CASSPYYSEGNEQFF. The V call is TRBV13, the J call TRBJ2-1; D is perhaps TRBD2 (5 bases). Germline V CDR1 and CDR2: PRHDT, FYEKMQ (reference sequence). V was cut by 5 bases and J by 6 bases, with 17 bases left in between. This CDR3 contains 15 residues.